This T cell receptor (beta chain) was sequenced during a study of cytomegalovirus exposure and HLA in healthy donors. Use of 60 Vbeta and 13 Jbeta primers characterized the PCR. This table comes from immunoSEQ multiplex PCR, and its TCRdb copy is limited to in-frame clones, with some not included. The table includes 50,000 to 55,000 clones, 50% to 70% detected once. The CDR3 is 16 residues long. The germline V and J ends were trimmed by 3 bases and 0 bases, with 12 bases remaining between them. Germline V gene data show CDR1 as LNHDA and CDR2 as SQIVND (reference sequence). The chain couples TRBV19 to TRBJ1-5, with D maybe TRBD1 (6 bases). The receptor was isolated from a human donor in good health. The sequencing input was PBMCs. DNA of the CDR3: TGTGCCAGTAGTATTATGGGGGCATATAGCAATCAGCCCCAGCATTTT. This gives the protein CASSIMGAYSNQPQHF.